Shown below are 30 T cell receptor beta chains from a single sample sequenced in a study of cytomegalovirus exposure and HLA in healthy donors. PCR employed 60 Vbeta and 13 Jbeta primers. The method was immunoSEQ multiplex PCR; TCRdb's version includes in-frame clones alone and lacks a portion of them. The sample yields about 130,000 clones, approximately 80% seen once. The sequenced sample was PBMCs. The receptors were sampled from a man aged 35-49 years in good health and CMV-seronegative.

The chain couples TRBV6-5 to TRBJ1-2, with unresolved D. Between the trimmed V and J ends, which lost 5 bases and 8 bases, there was a span of 12 bases. CDR1 and CDR2 from the germline V gene are MNHEY and SVGAGI. CDR3 length: 12 residues. DNA of the CDR3: TGTGCCAGCAGTCGAGGGATGCGAGGCTACACCTTC. Encoded protein: CASSRGMRGYTF.

In DNA, the CDR3 is TGCGCCAGCAGCCGGACAGAAACTAACTATGGCTACACCTTC. It encodes CASSRTETNYGYTF. This rearrangement joins TRBV4-1 to TRBJ1-2, with D possibly being TRBD1 (6 bases). The CDR3 contains 14 residues. Per the germline V gene, CDR1 is MGHRA and CDR2 is YSYEKL. Trimming shortened V by 4 bases and J by 0 bases, and 9 bases separated the two germline ends.

V and J are TRBV5-1 and TRBJ2-3, with 7 bases that match TRBD1. V was clipped by 1 base and J by 1 base; unmatched bases: 3. The CDR3 sequence is 15 residues long. Germline values: CDR1 SGHRS, CDR2 YFSETQ. The CDR3 here is CASSLKQGGTDTQYF. The CDR3 DNA follows: TGCGCCAGCAGCTTGAAGCAGGGGGGCACAGATACGCAGTATTTT.

J is TRBJ1-2 and V is TRBV14, with D unclear. Trimming took off 6 bases at V and 4 bases at J, with 12 bases between the two ends. The CDR3 has 13 amino acids. In germline, CDR1 is SGHDN, CDR2 FVKESK. CDR3 DNA: TGTGCCAGCAGTACCGGGAAGTTCTATGGCTACACCTTC. Its translation: CASSTGKFYGYTF. The full variable domain, in which reference TRBV14 and TRBJ1-2 provide the parts outside the CDR3, is EAGVTQFPSHSVIEKGQTVTLRCDPISGHDNLYWYRRVMGKEIKFLLHFVKESKQDESGMPNNRFLAERTGGTYSTLKVQPAELEDSGVYFCASSTGKFYGYTFGSGTRLTVV.

The chain employs TRBV4-2 and TRBJ1-2, with TRBD1 matching over 9 bases. Losses at the gene ends were 1 base for V and 5 bases for J; bases not matched to a gene: 2. CDR1 LGHNA and CDR2 YNFKEQ come from the germline V gene. The CDR3 loop spans 14 amino acids. The CDR3, as DNA: TGTGCCAGCAGCCAAGGGGACAGGGATTATGGCTACACCTTC. This sequence encodes CASSQGDRDYGYTF.

This clone has just a few counts. The chain has TRBV6-5 and TRBJ1-1; the match to TRBD1 covers 7 bases. Germline V lookup: CDR1 MNHEY, CDR2 SVGAGI. The CDR3 sequence is 15 residues long. With V trimmed by 5 bases and J by 1 base, 7 bases remained unmatched. The CDR3 region has the DNA TGTGCCAGCAGTAAAGGGGGCGGGCAGAACACTGAAGCTTTCTTT. Translated: CASSKGGGQNTEAFF.

The gene calls are TRBV27 and TRBJ1-6; 7 bases line up with TRBD1. Trimming at V came to 8 bases and at J to 8 bases, leaving 15 bases not matched to a gene. The CDR3 spans 16 residues. The germline V gene has CDR1 MNHEY and CDR2 SMNVEV (reference sequence). The CDR3 sequence: CASRLRLGQSDSPLHF. As DNA, the CDR3 is TGTGCCAGCCGACTCCGCTTGGGACAGAGTGATTCACCCCTCCACTTT.

In this sample, this clone turned up a few times. The rearrangement uses TRBV7-2 and TRBJ2-2, with TRBD2 as a possible D gene (5 bases). Trimming took off 3 bases at V and 7 bases at J, with 12 bases between the two ends. The CDR3 loop spans 14 amino acids. The V gene's germline CDR1 is SGHTA and CDR2 FQGNSA. DNA of the CDR3: TGTGCCAGCAGCTTTCGGGGAAGGGTCGGGGAGCTGTTTTTT. It translates to CASSFRGRVGELFF.

The rearrangement uses TRBV23-1 and TRBJ1-1; 9 bases line up with TRBD1. TRBV23-1 is an ORF, with its function uncertain. V was pared by 5 bases and J by 5 bases, with 6 bases of the junction left unmatched. CDR3 length: 14 amino acids. This chain's CDR3 is CASSRPGQGTEAFF. The CDR3 DNA is TGCGCCAGCAGTAGACCGGGACAGGGTACTGAAGCTTTCTTT.

V usage is TRBV21-1 and J usage is TRBJ2-6; TRBD1, as called in the table, went unchecked against the DNA. TRBV21-1 is annotated as a pseudogene. This CDR3 is built from 18 residues. CDR3 in DNA: TGTGCCAGCAGCAAAGAGAGGACAGGGATCGCAGGGGCCAACGTCCTGACTTTC. Protein product: CASSKERTGIAGANVLTF.

The chain links TRBV5-1 to TRBJ1-4; 10 nucleotides align to TRBD1. V lost 4 bases and J lost 6; bases outside the gene matches: 6. The CDR3 loop spans 15 amino acids. The germline V gene has CDR1 SGHRS and CDR2 YFSETQ. The DNA for the CDR3 is TGCGCCAGCAGCCATACCGGGACAGGGGATGAAAAACTGTTTTTT. Translated, it gives CASSHTGTGDEKLFF. Full variable domain (rest looked up from reference TRBV5-1 and TRBJ1-4): KAGVTQTPRYLIKTRGQQVTLSCSPISGHRSVSWYQQTPGQGLQFLFEYFSETQRNKGNFPGRFSGRQFSNSRSEMNVSTLELGDSALYLCASSHTGTGDEKLFFGSGTQLSVL.

The table lists this clone with a count of one. The V gene is TRBV19, the J gene TRBJ1-1; no clear D. Germline V gene data show CDR1 as LNHDA and CDR2 as SQIVND (reference sequence). This CDR3 contains 12 residues. The V gene lost 3 bases and the J gene lost 3 bases, with 5 bases spanning the gap. The CDR3 DNA is TGTGCCAGTAGTATGGGCGACACTGAAGCTTTCTTT. Translated, it gives CASSMGDTEAFF.

This clone was recorded a few times. The CDR3: CASSPSGGNLREQYF. CDR3 DNA: TGTGCCAGCAGCCCTTCAGGGGGTAACCTTCGGGAGCAGTACTTC. The chain recombines TRBV7-3 with TRBJ2-7; 7 nucleotides line up with TRBD1. After removal of 5 bases from V and 7 bases from J, the junction contained 14 bases not matched to a gene. CDR1 and CDR2 (germline): SGHTA, FQGTGA. This CDR3 is built from 15 residues.

The chain uses TRBV7-9 and TRBJ2-7; 8 nucleotides line up with TRBD1. The CDR3 totals 15 residues. V was pared by 6 bases and J by 4 bases, with 11 bases of the junction left unmatched. CDR1 and CDR2 from the germline V gene are SEHNR and FQNEAQ (reference sequence). The DNA for the CDR3 is TGTGCCAGCAGTCCCGACAGGGGTGGGTTTTACGAGCAGTACTTC. This encodes CASSPDRGGFYEQYF.

The J gene is TRBJ2-7, the V gene TRBV30; 7 bases are shared with TRBD1. The CDR3 is 16 residues long. The V and J ends lost 3 bases and 2 bases, in that order; junction bases with no gene match: 13. Germline V lookup: CDR1 GTSNPN, CDR2 SVGIG (reference sequence). CDR3 sequence (DNA): TGTGCCTGGAGAATTTTAGGGGGCGAAAAAACCTACGAGCAGTACTTC. Protein: CAWRILGGEKTYEQYF.

The CDR3 spells CASSLELDRAFGGYTF. The CDR3, as DNA: TGTGCCAGCAGCTTAGAGTTAGACAGGGCTTTTGGTGGCTACACCTTC. The chain links TRBV7-9 to TRBJ1-2; the match to TRBD1 covers 7 bases. After removal of 1 base from V and 7 bases from J, the junction contained 12 bases not matched to a gene. Germline V lookup: CDR1 SEHNR, CDR2 FQNEAQ (reference sequence). The CDR3 extends over 16 amino acids.

This clone was seen once. This rearrangement joins TRBV29-1 to TRBJ2-5; weak D call: TRBD1 (6 bases). Per the germline V gene, CDR1 is SQVTM and CDR2 is ANQGSEA. V was cut by 2 bases and J by 2 bases, with 6 bases left in between. The CDR3 loop spans 12 amino acids. DNA of the CDR3: TGCAGCGTTGAAAGGGGGCAAGAGACCCAGTACTTC. This translates into CSVERGQETQYF.

The gene calls are TRBV5-8 and TRBJ1-2; D unresolved. The CDR3 covers 14 residues. CDR1 is SGHTS and CDR2 is YDEGEE in the germline V gene. The V gene lost 1 base and the J gene lost 8 bases, with 15 bases spanning the gap. CDR3 in amino acids: CASSLRSPFYGYTF. For the CDR3, the DNA is TGTGCCAGCAGCTTGAGGAGTCCATTTTACGGCTACACCTTC. Drawing the rest from reference TRBV5-8 and TRBJ1-2, the complete variable domain is EAGVTQSPTHLIKTRGQQATLRCSPISGHTSVYWYQQALGLGLQFLLWYDEGEERNRGNFPPRFSGRQFPNYSSELNVNALELEDSALYLCASSLRSPFYGYTFGSGTRLTVV.

This rearrangement joins TRBV14 to TRBJ2-1; D gene ambiguous. Germline assignment: CDR1 SGHDN and CDR2 FVKESK. The CDR3 runs 13 residues. V was shortened by 3 bases and J by 4 bases, with 7 bases between the two germline ends. The CDR3 loop is CASSQQVYNEQFF. CDR3 DNA sequence: TGTGCCAGCAGCCAGCAGGTTTACAATGAGCAGTTCTTC.

The genes are TRBV7-9 and TRBJ1-2, with a tentative D call TRBD1 (5 bases). The germline gives CDR1 SEHNR, CDR2 FQNEAQ (reference sequence). With 5 bases removed from V and 4 bases from J, the gap between germline ends came to 14 bases. The CDR3 sequence is 14 residues long. CDR3 nucleotides: TGTGCCAGCAGCCCAAGAGCAGGGATCTATGGCTACACCTTC. It translates to CASSPRAGIYGYTF.

The chain links TRBV27 to TRBJ2-3; 11 bases align to TRBD2. Germline V CDR1 and CDR2: MNHEY, SMNVEV (reference sequence). The V gene end was trimmed by 7 bases and the J gene end by 7 bases; junction bases not matched to a gene: 19. The CDR3 extends over 18 amino acids. In DNA, the CDR3 is TGTGCCAGCAAGCTCGGGACGAAACTGACTAGCGGGGCTTATACGCAGTATTTT. Translating gives CASKLGTKLTSGAYTQYF.

V and J are TRBV29-1 and TRBJ1-2; 8 nucleotides line up with TRBD1. Germline loops: CDR1 SQVTM, CDR2 ANQGSEA. J gave up 4 bases and V 6 bases, and 10 bases lay outside the gene matches. The CDR3 totals 14 residues. CDR3: CSVTSGTGLYGYTF. CDR3 nucleotide sequence: TGCAGCGTCACGTCCGGGACAGGCCTCTATGGCTACACCTTC.

V gene TRBV29-1 combines with J gene TRBJ1-5, with TRBD1 matching over 9 bases. V shed 7 bases, J shed 1 base, and the junction held 11 bases outside the gene matches. The CDR3 length is 16 residues. Germline CDR1 is SQVTM and CDR2 is ANQGSEA. CDR3: CSAITKTGGSNQPQHF. Here the CDR3 DNA reads TGCAGCGCCATAACTAAAACAGGGGGCAGCAATCAGCCCCAGCATTTT.

This rearrangement joins TRBV7-2 to TRBJ2-5; D is perhaps TRBD1 (5 bases). The CDR3 totals 15 residues. V gave up 4 bases and J gave up 0 bases, with 12 bases separating them. CDR1 is SGHTA and CDR2 is FQGNSA in the germline V gene. Here the CDR3 reads CASSWGGRDQETQYF. The CDR3 DNA is TGTGCCAGCAGCTGGGGTGGCAGGGACCAAGAGACCCAGTACTTC.

The CDR3: CASRPDRALDEQYF. Here the CDR3 DNA reads TGCGCCAGCAGACCCGACAGGGCCCTGGACGAGCAGTACTTC. This sequence joins TRBV5-1 and TRBJ2-7; 7 bases map to TRBD1. There are 14 residues in the CDR3. The V and J ends lost 5 bases and 5 bases, in that order; junction bases with no gene match: 10. CDR1 and CDR2 from the germline V gene are SGHRS and YFSETQ.

As DNA, the CDR3 is TGTGCCAGCAGCTTCTATAGCGGGGGCACCGGGGAGCTGTTTTTT. Translation gives CASSFYSGGTGELFF. This rearrangement joins TRBV7-9 to TRBJ2-2, with 9 nucleotides matching TRBD2. The CDR3 totals 15 residues. Trimming at V came to 3 bases and at J to 4 bases, leaving 3 bases not matched to a gene. From germline, CDR1 is SEHNR and CDR2 FQNEAQ (reference sequence).

The genes are TRBV7-3 and TRBJ1-1; no reliable D call. Trimming removed 4 bases at V and 5 bases at J, with 14 bases between. Looked up from germline, CDR1 is SGHTA and CDR2 is FQGTGA. This CDR3 region has 14 residues. The CDR3 loop reads CASSSQGAGTEAFF. CDR3 nucleotide sequence: TGTGCCAGCAGCTCCCAAGGAGCGGGAACTGAAGCTTTCTTT.

This clone was found a few times. This sequence joins TRBV7-2 and TRBJ1-2; 9 nucleotides agree with TRBD1. Looked up from germline, CDR1 is SGHTA and CDR2 is FQGNSA. This CDR3 is 14 amino acids long. V lost 1 base to trimming and J lost 7 bases; unmatched junction nucleotides: 4. The CDR3 region has the DNA TGTGCCAGCAGCTTAGTTGACAGGGGGTCTGGCTACACCTTC. This sequence encodes CASSLVDRGSGYTF. Supplemented by reference TRBV7-2 and TRBJ1-2, the full variable domain reads GAGVSQSPSNKVTEKGKDVELRCDPISGHTALYWYRQSLGQGLEFLIYFQGNSAPDKSGLPSDRFSAERTGGSVSTLTIQRTQQEDSAVYLCASSLVDRGSGYTFGSGTRLTVV.

The chain is built from TRBV7-8 and TRBJ2-3; 11 positions agree with TRBD2. Germline V gene lookup returns CDR1 SGHVS and CDR2 FQNEAQ. CDR3 size: 16 residues. V gave up 5 bases and J gave up 4 bases; unmatched junction bases: 8. CDR3: CASSPDSGGASDTQYF. The CDR3 DNA sequence: TGTGCCAGCAGCCCCGATAGCGGGGGGGCCTCAGATACGCAGTATTTT. The variable domain in full, with the rest retrieved from reference TRBV7-8 and TRBJ2-3, is GAGVSQSPRYKVAKRGQDVALRCDPISGHVSLFWYQQALGQGPEFLTYFQNEAQLDKSGLPSDRFFAERPEGSVSTLKIQRTQQEDSAVYLCASSPDSGGASDTQYFGPGTRLTVL.

V is TRBV7-2 and J is TRBJ2-2; 11 positions match TRBD2. The CDR3 length is 18 residues. Per germline, CDR1 SGHTA and CDR2 FQGNSA. With V trimmed by 1 base and J by 5 bases, 9 bases remained unmatched. In DNA, the CDR3 is TGTGCCAGCAGCTTAGTATTACTAGCGGGGGATCGTACCGGGGAGCTGTTTTTT. Its translation is CASSLVLLAGDRTGELFF.